The 22 T cell receptor beta chains given below trace back to one sample, sequenced in a study of T cells in Graves' hyperthyroidism and ophthalmopathy. The investigators amplified TCR beta CDR3 regions from RNA transcripts. HTBI primers were used for first-round RT-PCR of the TCR CDR3. From the multiplex PCR reads, TCRdb called clonotypes with MiXCR, one entry per CDR3 protein. The table shows about 570,000 distinct CDR3 sequences, with 46% occurring only once. Sequenced input: peripheral blood or thyroid tissue (not recorded which). These TCRs come from an adult woman with Graves' disease, either hyperthyroidism or ophthalmopathy (not recorded which).

This chain uses TRBV29-1 with TRBJ2-5, with 7 bases that match TRBD2. The V and J ends lost 6 bases and 3 bases, in that order; junction bases with no gene match: 10. CDR1 and CDR2 from the germline V gene are SQVTM and ANQGSEA. This CDR3 is built from 14 residues. The CDR3 DNA is TGCAGCGTCGGTCATCGTGGGGGGGAAGAGACCCAGTACTTC. Protein sequence: CSVGHRGGEETQYF.

The V call is TRBV10-3, the J call TRBJ1-1, with D maybe TRBD1 (6 bases). Trimming took off 7 bases at V and 5 bases at J, with 32 bases between the two ends. Looked up from germline, CDR1 is ENHRY and CDR2 is SYGVKD. The CDR3 spans 19 residues. This CDR3 is CAITPVWISGGGDTTEAFF. The CDR3 nucleotides read TGTGCCATCACCCCGGTTTGGATTAGTGGAGGGGGGGATACGACTGAAGCTTTCTTT.

In its sample, this clonotype was seen many times. The gene calls are TRBV6-5 and TRBJ1-1; D might be TRBD1 (6 bases). This CDR3 region has 12 residues. Between the trimmed V and J ends, which lost 5 bases and 7 bases, there was a span of 11 bases. CDR1 is MNHEY and CDR2 is SVGAGI in the germline V gene. In nucleotides, the CDR3 is TGTGCCAGCAGTGGGGGGACATATGAAGCTTTCTTT. Translating it yields CASSGGTYEAFF.

Worth noting for this clonotype: One base away lies a much larger clone, so this may be a sequencing read error. J is TRBJ1-5 and V is TRBV4-1; perhaps TRBD1 as D (5 bases). The CDR3 contains 17 residues. Trimming left V 0 bases short and J 2 bases short, with 14 bases between. Germline CDR1 is MGHRA and CDR2 is YSYEKL. The CDR3 reads CASSQDWGRGRNQPQHF. CDR3 bases: TGCGCCAGCAGCCAAGATTGGGGAAGGGGACGCAATCAGCCCCAGCATTTT.

This clonotype was counted only a few times. The chain links TRBV10-3 to TRBJ2-5; TRBD1 might be the D (6 bases). V lost 3 bases and J lost 5, with 16 bases in between. The CDR3 runs to 15 residues. Germline V gives CDR1 ENHRY, CDR2 SYGVKD. In DNA form, the CDR3 reads TGTGCCATCAGTGAACAGGGTGGGATGATGGAGACCCAGTACTTC. Encoded protein: CAISEQGGMMETQYF.

This chain uses TRBV20-1 with TRBJ2-7; TRBD2 matches at 9 bases. V was clipped by 1 base and J by 6 bases; unmatched bases: 13. CDR1 is DFQATT and CDR2 is SNEGSKA in the germline V gene (reference sequence). This CDR3 region has 16 residues. The CDR3 region has the DNA TGCAGTGCTAGAGTACGGGCGGGAGGGCCGTGGGGCGAGCAGTACTTC. Encoded protein: CSARVRAGGPWGEQYF.

This clonotype was observed a few times. V usage is TRBV12-3 or TRBV12-4 and J usage is TRBJ1-6, with 10 bases fitting TRBD1. The CDR3 has 16 residues. V gave up 5 bases and J gave up 8 bases; unmatched junction bases: 9. The CDR3 DNA follows: TGTGCCAGCAGTGAAGGTGGCGGGACAGGGGATTCACCCCTCCACTTT. Translated: CASSEGGGTGDSPLHF.

This clonotype was detected many times. This chain uses TRBV5-1 with TRBJ2-2, with a tentative D call TRBD1 (6 bases). The germline CDR1 and CDR2 sequences are SGHRS and YFSETQ. With 0 bases removed from V and 3 bases from J, the gap between germline ends came to 12 bases. CDR3 length: 16 amino acids. The CDR3 coding sequence is TGCGCCAGCAGCTTGGAGGGGGTTGCGGACACCGGGGAGCTGTTTTTT. Its translation is CASSLEGVADTGELFF.

There are a few counts of this clonotype. This chain uses TRBV27 with TRBJ2-7, with 7 bases fitting TRBD1. The CDR3 has 12 residues. The V gene end was trimmed by 6 bases and the J gene end by 6 bases; junction bases not matched to a gene: 5. CDR1 is MNHEY and CDR2 is SMNVEV in the germline V gene (reference sequence). CDR3: CASSDRVSEQYF. In nucleotides, the CDR3 is TGTGCCAGCAGCGACAGGGTTAGCGAGCAGTACTTC.

For this clonotype: The junction departs from germline at one end; a sequencing error may be responsible. The chain recombines TRBV7-2 with TRBJ2-5; 8 positions agree with TRBD1. The CDR3 covers 13 residues. Germline-derived CDR1 and CDR2 are SGHTA and FQGNSA. CDR3 sequence reads: CASSPHLAVQGVF. The CDR3, as DNA: TGTGCCAGCAGCCCACATCTAGCCGTACAGGGGGTATTC. Variable domain in full (rest from reference TRBV7-2 and TRBJ2-5): GAGVSQSPSNKVTEKGKDVELRCDPISGHTALYWYRQSLGQGLEFLIYFQGNSAPDKSGLPSDRFSAERTGGSVSTLTIQRTQQEDSAVYLCASSPHLAVQGVFGPGTRLLVL.

The rearrangement links TRBV5-1 to TRBJ2-1; TRBD2 might be the D (5 bases). The CDR3 is made up of 15 amino acids. V was clipped by 0 bases and J by 0 bases, with 7 bases between them. Looked up from germline, CDR1 is SGHRS and CDR2 is YFSETQ. The CDR3 DNA follows: TGCGCCAGCAGCTTGGGAGGGAACTCCTACAATGAGCAGTTCTTC. Translating gives CASSLGGNSYNEQFF.

J is TRBJ1-3 and V is TRBV5-6; D unclear. CDR1 is SGHDT and CDR2 is YYEEEE in the germline V gene. V shed 6 bases and J shed 10 bases, with 11 bases lying between them. This CDR3 contains 11 residues. Here the CDR3 reads CASTTQVTIYF. DNA for the CDR3: TGTGCCAGCACTACCCAGGTGACCATATATTTT.

The table lists this clonotype with many counts. This chain uses TRBV18 with TRBJ1-3; no reliable D call. The CDR3 spans 13 residues. Germline assignment: CDR1 KGHSH and CDR2 LQKENI. Trimming left V 3 bases short and J 8 bases short, with 11 bases between. CDR3 DNA: TGTGCCAGCTCACCTCTAGAACGTGACACCATATATTTT. Translating it yields CASSPLERDTIYF.

This clonotype was seen many times. This chain joins TRBV5-1 and TRBJ2-7; 12 nucleotides line up with TRBD2. The J segment lost 0 bases and the V segment lost 4 bases, leaving 2 bases of the junction unmatched. The CDR3 loop spans 15 amino acids. Germline V gives CDR1 SGHRS, CDR2 YFSETQ. In nucleotides, the CDR3 is TGCGCCAGCAGCAGGACTAGCGGGGACTCCTACGAGCAGTACTTC. Its protein product is CASSRTSGDSYEQYF.

The table lists this clonotype with many counts. The chain employs TRBV20-1 and TRBJ1-5; D remains ambiguous. The CDR3 length is 14 residues. V gave up 0 bases and J gave up 0 bases, with 6 bases separating them. Germline-derived CDR1 and CDR2 are DFQATT and SNEGSKA (reference sequence). In DNA, the CDR3 is TGCAGTGCTAGAGAAACAAGTAGCAATCAGCCCCAGCATTTT. Translated: CSARETSSNQPQHF.

This rearrangement joins TRBV5-1 to TRBJ2-1; 10 bases are shared with TRBD1. The CDR3 is 15 amino acids. The germline CDR1 and CDR2 sequences are SGHRS and YFSETQ. V was clipped by 7 bases and J by 7 bases; unmatched bases: 11. The CDR3 nucleotides read TGCGCCAGCCGAACGGGACAGGGGCTGGGAAATGAGCAGTTCTTC. Translated: CASRTGQGLGNEQFF.

The V and J genes are TRBV15 and TRBJ2-7; the D gene is possibly TRBD1 (6 bases). Looked up from germline, CDR1 is LNHNV and CDR2 is YYDKDF (reference sequence). The V gene lost 5 bases and the J gene lost 2 bases, with 10 bases spanning the gap. CDR3 length: 13 amino acids. CDR3 sequence reads: CATSLGQTYEQYF. The CDR3 DNA sequence: TGTGCCACCAGCCTAGGACAGACCTACGAGCAGTACTTC.

A few counts support this clonotype. The rearrangement uses TRBV28 and TRBJ2-7; TRBD1 might be the D (6 bases). The CDR3 covers 15 residues. Germline V lookup: CDR1 MDHEN, CDR2 SYDVKM. Deletions cut 6 bases from V and 3 bases from J, with 18 bases between. CDR3 amino acids: CASSRIRGLDYEQYF. The CDR3 DNA follows: TGTGCCAGCAGCCGAATCAGGGGATTGGACTACGAGCAGTACTTC.

CDR3 coding DNA: TGTGCCAGCAGCCGAGAAACCAGCGAGGCCTACGAGCAGTACTTC. Its translation is CASSRETSEAYEQYF. The V and J genes are TRBV7-9 and TRBJ2-7; D gene unclear. Trimming removed 5 bases at V and 2 bases at J, with 16 bases between. Looked up from germline, CDR1 is SEHNR and CDR2 is FQNEAQ (reference sequence). The length of the CDR3 is 15 residues.

A remark on this clonotype: The CDR3 end shows no conserved phenylalanine or tryptophan, and so a read error is likely. The DNA is left out, because the CDR3 cannot be placed on it with certainty; the CDR3 is given as TCRdb lists it. The rearrangement joins TRBV4-1 to TRBJ1-1; TRBD1, as called in the table, went unchecked against the DNA. The CDR3 is 8 amino acids long, termini counted. Germline V gene lookup returns CDR1 MGHRA and CDR2 YSYEKL. The CDR3 protein is CASSQDPL.

The DNA for the CDR3 is TGTGCCAGCACCGGGGGACAGGGCAATTCACCCCTCCACTTT. It codes for CASTGGQGNSPLHF. The chain combines TRBV28 with TRBJ1-6; 9 bases are shared with TRBD1. This CDR3 is built from 14 residues. V lost 7 bases to trimming and J lost 7 bases; unmatched junction nucleotides: 5. CDR1 and CDR2 from the germline V gene are MDHEN and SYDVKM.

The V and J genes are TRBV5-1 and TRBJ1-4; TRBD1 is a possible D gene (5 bases). V lost 4 bases to trimming and J lost 7 bases, with 14 bases between them. CDR3 length: 14 residues. Germline CDR1 reads SGHRS; CDR2 reads YFSETQ. This CDR3 is CASSREPDIEKLFF. In DNA form, the CDR3 reads TGCGCCAGCAGCCGGGAGCCGGACATTGAAAAACTGTTTTTT.